This T cell receptor beta chain is drawn from a study of blood T cell repertoires in COVID-19. Study-level background: PBMCs, B-cell-depleted T cells, or T cells provided the cDNA or gDNA that made up the material.

Cohorts were determined from participant-reported clinical history. Cohort 3 recovered donors had two negative PCRs, clearance, or symptom resolution. Authors' methods: Estimation of nucleated cell counts relied on the amplification of reference gene primers. This table comes from immunoSEQ multiplex PCR, and its TCRdb copy is limited to in-frame clones, with some not included. That table is the source of V, J and clone size, and D and trimming were worked out from the DNA. The profile shows approximately 280,000 clones, 85% of them singletons. Germline CDR1 is SGHVS and CDR2 is FQNEAQ. Trimming took off 2 bases at V and 7 bases at J, with 8 bases between the two ends. This CDR3 has 12 amino acids.

The origin of this receptor is a woman aged 50 to 60 who had recovered from COVID-19. Sequencing was performed on PBMCs or T cells enriched from blood (not recorded which). The V gene is TRBV7-8, the J gene TRBJ1-1; D gene unclear. The CDR3 here is CASSLPQNEAFF. As DNA, the CDR3 is TGTGCCAGCAGCTTACCCCAAAATGAAGCTTTCTTT.